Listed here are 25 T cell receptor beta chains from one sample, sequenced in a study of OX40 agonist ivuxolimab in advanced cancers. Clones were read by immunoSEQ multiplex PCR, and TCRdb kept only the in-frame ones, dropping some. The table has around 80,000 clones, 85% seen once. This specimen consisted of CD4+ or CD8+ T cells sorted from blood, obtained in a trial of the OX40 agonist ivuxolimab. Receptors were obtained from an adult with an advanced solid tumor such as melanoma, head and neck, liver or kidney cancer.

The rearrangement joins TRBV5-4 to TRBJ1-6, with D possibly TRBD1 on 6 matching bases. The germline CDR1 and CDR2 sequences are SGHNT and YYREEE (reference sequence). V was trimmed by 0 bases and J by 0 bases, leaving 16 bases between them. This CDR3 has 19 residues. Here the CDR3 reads CASSLARGNLGSYNSPLHF. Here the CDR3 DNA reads TGTGCCAGCAGCTTGGCCAGGGGAAACCTAGGCTCCTATAATTCACCCCTCCACTTT.

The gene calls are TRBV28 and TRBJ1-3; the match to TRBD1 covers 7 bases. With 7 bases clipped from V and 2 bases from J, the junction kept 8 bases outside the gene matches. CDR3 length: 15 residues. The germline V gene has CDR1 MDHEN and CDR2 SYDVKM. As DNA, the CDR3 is TGTGCCAGCAACTCACTTCAGGGGGCTGGAAACACCATATATTTT. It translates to CASNSLQGAGNTIYF.

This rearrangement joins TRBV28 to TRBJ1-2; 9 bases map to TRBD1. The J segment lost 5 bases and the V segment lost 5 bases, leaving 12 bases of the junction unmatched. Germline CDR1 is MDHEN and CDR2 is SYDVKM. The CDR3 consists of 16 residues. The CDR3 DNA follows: TGTGCCAGCAGTCCCCCGGGACAGGGACTGGAATATGGCTACACCTTC. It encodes CASSPPGQGLEYGYTF.

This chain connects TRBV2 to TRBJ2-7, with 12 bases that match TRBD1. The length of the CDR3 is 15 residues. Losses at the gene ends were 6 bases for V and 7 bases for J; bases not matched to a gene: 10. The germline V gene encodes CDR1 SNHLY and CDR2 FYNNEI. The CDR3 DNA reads TGTGCCAGCAGGGAACCGGGACAGGGGGCTCGAGAGCAGTACTTC. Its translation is CASREPGQGAREQYF.

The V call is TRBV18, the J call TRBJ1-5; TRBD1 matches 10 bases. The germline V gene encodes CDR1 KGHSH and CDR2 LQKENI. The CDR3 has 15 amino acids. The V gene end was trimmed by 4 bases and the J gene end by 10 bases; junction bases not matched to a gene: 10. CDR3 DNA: TGTGCCAGCTCACAAGGACAGGGGGGAGGCCAACCCCAGCATTTT. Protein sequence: CASSQGQGGGQPQHF.

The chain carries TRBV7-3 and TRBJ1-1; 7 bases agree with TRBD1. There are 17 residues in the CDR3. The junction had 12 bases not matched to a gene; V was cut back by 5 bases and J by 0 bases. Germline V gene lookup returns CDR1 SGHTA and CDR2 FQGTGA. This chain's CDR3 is CASSPTGTAVMNTEAFF. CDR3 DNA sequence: TGTGCCAGCAGCCCGACCGGGACAGCAGTAATGAACACTGAAGCTTTCTTT.

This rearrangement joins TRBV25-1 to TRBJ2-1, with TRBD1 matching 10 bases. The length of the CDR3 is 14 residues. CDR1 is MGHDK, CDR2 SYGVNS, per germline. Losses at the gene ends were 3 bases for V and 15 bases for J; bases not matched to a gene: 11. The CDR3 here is CASSDPGTGAIPFF. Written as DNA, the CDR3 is TGTGCCAGCAGTGATCCTGGGACAGGGGCGATCCCGTTCTTC. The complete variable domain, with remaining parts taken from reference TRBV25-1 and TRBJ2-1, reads EADIYQTPRYLVIGTGKKITLECSQTMGHDKMYWYQQDPGMELHLIHYSYGVNSTEKGDLSSESTVSRIRTEHFPLTLESARPSHTSQYLCASSDPGTGAIPFFGPGTRLTVL.

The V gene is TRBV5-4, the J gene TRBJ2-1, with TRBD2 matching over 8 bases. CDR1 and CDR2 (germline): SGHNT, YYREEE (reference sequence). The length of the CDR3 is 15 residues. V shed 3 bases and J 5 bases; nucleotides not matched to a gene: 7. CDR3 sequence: CASSSPSGPDNEQFF. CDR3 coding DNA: TGTGCCAGCAGCTCGCCTAGCGGGCCAGACAATGAGCAGTTCTTC.

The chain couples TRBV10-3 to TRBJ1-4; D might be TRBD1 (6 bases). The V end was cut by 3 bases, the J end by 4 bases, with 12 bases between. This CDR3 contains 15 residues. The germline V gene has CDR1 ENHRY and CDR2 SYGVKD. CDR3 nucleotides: TGTGCCATCAGTGATACGCAGGGGTTTAATGAAAAACTGTTTTTT. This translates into CAISDTQGFNEKLFF.

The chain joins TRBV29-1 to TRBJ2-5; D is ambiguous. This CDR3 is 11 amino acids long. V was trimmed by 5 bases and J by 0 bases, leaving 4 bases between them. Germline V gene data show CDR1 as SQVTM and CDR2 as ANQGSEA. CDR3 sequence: CSVPNQETQYF. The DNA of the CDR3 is TGCAGCGTTCCGAACCAAGAGACCCAGTACTTC.

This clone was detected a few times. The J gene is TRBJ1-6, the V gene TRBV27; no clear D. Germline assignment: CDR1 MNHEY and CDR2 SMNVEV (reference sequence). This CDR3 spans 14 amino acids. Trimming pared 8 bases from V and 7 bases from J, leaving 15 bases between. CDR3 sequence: CASHRAGENSPLHF. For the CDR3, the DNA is TGTGCCAGCCATAGGGCCGGGGAAAATTCACCCCTCCACTTT.

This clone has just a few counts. The CDR3 coding sequence is TGCGCCAGCAGCCGCGGACAGGGGGCAGGGTATGGCTACACCTTC. It yields the protein CASSRGQGAGYGYTF. V is TRBV4-1 and J is TRBJ1-2; TRBD1 matches 11 bases. Germline V gene data show CDR1 as MGHRA and CDR2 as YSYEKL. The J segment lost 5 bases and the V segment lost 4 bases, leaving 6 bases of the junction unmatched. CDR3 length equals 15 residues.

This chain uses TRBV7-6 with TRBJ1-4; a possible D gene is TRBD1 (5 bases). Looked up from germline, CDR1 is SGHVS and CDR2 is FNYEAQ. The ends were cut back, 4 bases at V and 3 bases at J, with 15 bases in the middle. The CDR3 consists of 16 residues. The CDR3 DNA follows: TGTGCCAGCAGCTCTCGGACAAGCCTAGCTAATGAAAAACTGTTTTTT. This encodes CASSSRTSLANEKLFF. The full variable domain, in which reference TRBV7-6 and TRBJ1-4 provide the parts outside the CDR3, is GAGVSQSPRYKVTKRGQDVALRCDPISGHVSLYWYRQALGQGPEFLTYFNYEAQQDKSGLPNDRFSAERPEGSISTLTIQRTEQRDSAMYRCASSSRTSLANEKLFFGSGTQLSVL.

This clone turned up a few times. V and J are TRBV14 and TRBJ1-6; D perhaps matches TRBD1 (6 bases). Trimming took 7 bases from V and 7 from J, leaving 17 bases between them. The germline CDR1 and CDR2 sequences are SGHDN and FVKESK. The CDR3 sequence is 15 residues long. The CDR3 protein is CASTLDPRGNSPLHF. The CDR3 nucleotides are TGTGCCAGCACCCTGGACCCCAGGGGCAATTCACCCCTCCACTTT.

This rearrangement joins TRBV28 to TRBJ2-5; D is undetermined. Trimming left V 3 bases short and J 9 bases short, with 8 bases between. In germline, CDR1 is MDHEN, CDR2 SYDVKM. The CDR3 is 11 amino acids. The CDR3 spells CASSFGVAQYF. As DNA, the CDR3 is TGTGCCAGCAGTTTCGGTGTAGCCCAGTACTTC.

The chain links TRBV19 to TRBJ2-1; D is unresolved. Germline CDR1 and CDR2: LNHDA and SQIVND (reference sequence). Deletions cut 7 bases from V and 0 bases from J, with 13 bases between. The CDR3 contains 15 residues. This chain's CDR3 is CASKAGPSSYNEQFF. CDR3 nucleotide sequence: TGTGCCAGTAAGGCCGGGCCAAGCTCCTACAATGAGCAGTTCTTC.

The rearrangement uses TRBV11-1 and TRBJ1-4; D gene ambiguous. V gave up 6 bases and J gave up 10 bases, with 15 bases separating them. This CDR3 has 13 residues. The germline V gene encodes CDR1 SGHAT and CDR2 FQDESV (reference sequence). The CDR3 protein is CASRSREGGKLFF. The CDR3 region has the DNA TGTGCCAGCAGATCACGCGAGGGTGGAAAACTGTTTTTT.

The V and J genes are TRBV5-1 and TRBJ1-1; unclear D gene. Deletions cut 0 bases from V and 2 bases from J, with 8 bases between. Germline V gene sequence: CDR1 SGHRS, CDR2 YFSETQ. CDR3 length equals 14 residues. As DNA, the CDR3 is TGCGCCAGCAGCTTGGGTACAGTTAACACTGAAGCTTTCTTT. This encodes CASSLGTVNTEAFF.

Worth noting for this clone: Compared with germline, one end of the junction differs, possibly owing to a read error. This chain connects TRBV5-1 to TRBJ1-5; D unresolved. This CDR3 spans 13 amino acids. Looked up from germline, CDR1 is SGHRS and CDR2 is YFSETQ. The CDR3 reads CASRLGSDQPQHF. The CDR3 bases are TGCGCCAGCAGGTTGGGGAGTGATCAGCCCCAGCATTTT. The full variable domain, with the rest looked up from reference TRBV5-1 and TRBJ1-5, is KAGVTQTPRYLIKTRGQQVTLSCSPISGHRSVSWYQQTPGQGLQFLFEYFSETQRNKGNFPGRFSGRQFSNSRSEMNVSTLELGDSALYLCASRLGSDQPQHFGDGTRLSIL.

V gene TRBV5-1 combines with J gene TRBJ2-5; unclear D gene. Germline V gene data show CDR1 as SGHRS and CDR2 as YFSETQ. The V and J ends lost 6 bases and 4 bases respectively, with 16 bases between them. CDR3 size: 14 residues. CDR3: CASTLQADAETQYF. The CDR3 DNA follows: TGCGCCAGCACCCTTCAGGCGGACGCAGAGACCCAGTACTTC. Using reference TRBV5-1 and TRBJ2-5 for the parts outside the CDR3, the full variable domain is KAGVTQTPRYLIKTRGQQVTLSCSPISGHRSVSWYQQTPGQGLQFLFEYFSETQRNKGNFPGRFSGRQFSNSRSEMNVSTLELGDSALYLCASTLQADAETQYFGPGTRLLVL.

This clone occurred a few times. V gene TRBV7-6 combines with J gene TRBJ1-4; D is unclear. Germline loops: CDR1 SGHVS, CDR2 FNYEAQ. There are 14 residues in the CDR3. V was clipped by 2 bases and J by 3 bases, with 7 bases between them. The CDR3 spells CASSLQEANEKLFF. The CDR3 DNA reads TGTGCCAGCAGCTTACAGGAAGCTAATGAAAAACTGTTTTTT.

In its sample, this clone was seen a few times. CDR3 nucleotides: TGTGCCAGCAGCTTAGAAACAGGGGGAATGGGAAAACTGTTTTTT. Protein product: CASSLETGGMGKLFF. The rearrangement joins TRBV11-2 to TRBJ1-4; 8 bases are a match to TRBD1. V dropped 0 bases and J dropped 10; count of bases not matched to a gene: 7. The CDR3 is 15 amino acids. Germline V CDR1 and CDR2: SGHAT, FQNNGV.

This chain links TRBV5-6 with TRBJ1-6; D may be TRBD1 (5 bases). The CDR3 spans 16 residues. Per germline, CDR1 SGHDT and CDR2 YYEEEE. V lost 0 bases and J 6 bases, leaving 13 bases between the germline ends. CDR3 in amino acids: CASSLGLLGGNSPLHF. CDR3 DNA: TGTGCCAGCAGCTTGGGGCTTCTTGGGGGTAATTCACCCCTCCACTTT.

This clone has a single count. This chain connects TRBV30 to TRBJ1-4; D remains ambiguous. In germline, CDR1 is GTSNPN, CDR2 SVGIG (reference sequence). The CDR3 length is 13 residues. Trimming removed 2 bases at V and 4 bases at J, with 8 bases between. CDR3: CAWSNLVNEKLFF. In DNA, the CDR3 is TGTGCCTGGAGTAATCTCGTTAATGAAAAACTGTTTTTT.

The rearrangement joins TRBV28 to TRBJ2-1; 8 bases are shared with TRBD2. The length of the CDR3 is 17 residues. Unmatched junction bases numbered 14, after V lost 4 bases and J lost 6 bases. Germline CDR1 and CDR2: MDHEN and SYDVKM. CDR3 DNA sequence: TGTGCCAGCAGTTCCCTATTCCAGCGGGGGAACTCCAATGAGCAGTTCTTC. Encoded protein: CASSSLFQRGNSNEQFF.